Below, 25 T cell receptor beta chains from the same sample are listed, as sequenced in a study of cytomegalovirus exposure and HLA in healthy donors. With 60 Vbeta and 13 Jbeta primers, the PCR was carried out. Sequencing was performed with immunoSEQ multiplex PCR; in TCRdb, only in-frame clones are kept and a portion is missing. In the table there are about 160,000 clones, roughly two thirds of which are singletons. Input material: PBMCs. The receptor source for this set is a young woman in good health and CMV-seronegative.

V and J are TRBV7-9 and TRBJ2-1; perhaps TRBD1 as D (7 bases). Germline values: CDR1 SEHNR, CDR2 FQNEAQ (reference sequence). Trimming left V 7 bases short and J 0 bases short, with 16 bases between. This CDR3 is 16 amino acids long. The CDR3 spells CASTVPGGSSYNEQFF. The CDR3 DNA is TGTGCCAGCACCGTCCCAGGGGGGAGCTCCTACAATGAGCAGTTCTTC.

The J gene is TRBJ1-5, the V gene TRBV30; TRBD1 matches at 7 bases. Looked up from germline, CDR1 is GTSNPN and CDR2 is SVGIG (reference sequence). The V gene end was trimmed by 5 bases and the J gene end by 1 base; junction bases not matched to a gene: 2. The CDR3 is 13 residues long. In nucleotides, the CDR3 is TGTGCCTGGGCACAGGGGAGCAATCAGCCCCAGCATTTT. Its protein product is CAWAQGSNQPQHF. Together with reference TRBV30 and TRBJ1-5, the CDR3 gives the full variable domain: SQTIHQWPATLVQPVGSPLSLECTVEGTSNPNLYWYRQAAGRGLQLLFYSVGIGQISSEVPQNLSASRPQDRQFILSSKKLLLSDSGFYLCAWAQGSNQPQHFGDGTRLSIL.

The chain employs TRBV29-1 and TRBJ2-2; 9 bases agree with TRBD1. CDR3 length: 14 residues. The germline gives CDR1 SQVTM, CDR2 ANQGSEA. V gave up 5 bases and J gave up 5 bases; unmatched junction bases: 6. CDR3 loop: CSVQQGARTGELFF. The CDR3 DNA reads TGCAGCGTTCAACAGGGGGCGAGAACCGGGGAGCTGTTTTTT.

This chain links TRBV19 with TRBJ1-5, with a tentative D call TRBD1 (6 bases). This CDR3 spans 16 amino acids. Trimming stripped 3 bases from V and 2 bases from J, with 14 bases between. Germline values: CDR1 LNHDA, CDR2 SQIVND (reference sequence). CDR3: CASSILAGTRNQPQHF. The DNA of the CDR3 is TGTGCCAGTAGTATTCTCGCAGGGACACGCAATCAGCCCCAGCATTTT.

The chain has TRBV7-3 and TRBJ2-5; a possible D gene is TRBD2 (5 bases). Germline CDR1 reads SGHTA; CDR2 reads FQGTGA. V gave up 5 bases and J gave up 9 bases, with 19 bases separating them. CDR3 size: 14 residues. The CDR3 loop reads CASSRRLSRRSQYF. The CDR3 DNA sequence: TGTGCCAGCAGCCGGAGACTAAGTCGAAGGTCCCAGTACTTC.

This clone was detected only a few times. The chain is built from TRBV27 and TRBJ1-5; weak D call: TRBD1 (5 bases). CDR1 and CDR2 (germline): MNHEY, SMNVEV (reference sequence). Trimming shortened V by 8 bases and J by 6 bases, and 17 bases separated the two germline ends. CDR3 length: 14 residues. The CDR3 loop is CASRNGGSGQPQHF. In nucleotides, the CDR3 is TGTGCCAGCCGCAATGGGGGGTCTGGTCAGCCCCAGCATTTT.

The rearrangement joins TRBV5-5 to TRBJ2-2; a possible D gene is TRBD2 (5 bases). The CDR3 is 15 residues long. Germline-derived CDR1 and CDR2 are SGHKS and YYEKEE (reference sequence). V was cut by 1 base and J by 5 bases, with 12 bases left in between. The CDR3 region has the DNA TGTGCCAGCAGCTTGAGTTCGGGGATTACCGGGGAGCTGTTTTTT. Its translation: CASSLSSGITGELFF. Filled out from reference TRBV5-5 and TRBJ2-2, the complete variable domain reads DAGVTQSPTHLIKTRGQQVTLRCSPISGHKSVSWYQQVLGQGPQFIFQYYEKEERGRGNFPDRFSARQFPNYSSELNVNALLLGDSALYLCASSLSSGITGELFFGEGSRLTVL.

This clone was observed a few times. This rearrangement joins TRBV6-5 to TRBJ1-5, with D hard to call. V was clipped by 6 bases and J by 0 bases, with 6 bases between them. Per the germline V gene, CDR1 is MNHEY and CDR2 is SVGAGI. The length of the CDR3 is 13 residues. CDR3 region: CASSPNSNQPQHF. The CDR3 DNA reads TGTGCCAGCAGCCCAAATAGCAATCAGCCCCAGCATTTT.

This clone occurred a few times. V and J are TRBV4-2 and TRBJ2-1, with 9 bases that match TRBD1. The V and J ends lost 0 bases and 4 bases, in that order; junction bases with no gene match: 4. This CDR3 is 16 amino acids long. Per germline, CDR1 LGHNA and CDR2 YNFKEQ. The CDR3 spells CASSQDTGQGYNEQFF. CDR3 bases: TGTGCCAGCAGCCAAGATACGGGACAGGGTTACAATGAGCAGTTCTTC.

The chain has TRBV9 and TRBJ1-1; TRBD1 is a possible D gene (6 bases). The V and J ends lost 3 bases and 5 bases respectively, with 20 bases between them. Germline assignment: CDR1 SGDLS and CDR2 YYNGEE. This CDR3 contains 16 residues. The chain's CDR3 is CASSDFSQGGRTEAFF. DNA for the CDR3: TGTGCCAGCAGCGACTTCTCACAGGGAGGGAGGACTGAAGCTTTCTTT.

The rearrangement links TRBV27 to TRBJ1-5; D is ambiguous. The CDR3 consists of 13 residues. V was pared by 2 bases and J by 4 bases, with 6 bases between. From germline, CDR1 is MNHEY and CDR2 SMNVEV (reference sequence). In nucleotides, the CDR3 is TGTGCCAGCAGTTTAAATCTTAATCAGCCCCAGCATTTT. This encodes CASSLNLNQPQHF.

The V and J genes are TRBV6-6 and TRBJ1-6; TRBD1 matches at 9 bases. Germline V CDR1 and CDR2: MNHNY, SVGAGI (reference sequence). This CDR3 is 16 amino acids long. Unmatched junction bases numbered 10, after V lost 5 bases and J lost 8 bases. The CDR3 here is CASSGGYRGRDSPLHF. CDR3 nucleotide sequence: TGTGCCAGCAGTGGGGGGTACAGGGGGCGGGATTCACCCCTCCACTTT.

A single count supports this clone. This chain uses TRBV7-2 with TRBJ1-1; 7 bases agree with TRBD1. CDR1 and CDR2 (germline): SGHTA, FQGNSA. Losses at the gene ends were 5 bases for V and 3 bases for J; bases not matched to a gene: 9. The CDR3 has 15 amino acids. This CDR3 is CASSIRTGGYTEAFF. DNA of the CDR3: TGTGCCAGCAGCATAAGGACAGGAGGGTACACTGAAGCTTTCTTT.

This clone occurred once. This CDR3 is CASSLGGGGFTEAFF. CDR3 in DNA: TGTGCCAGCAGCTTAGGTGGAGGGGGCTTCACTGAAGCTTTCTTT. J is TRBJ1-1 and V is TRBV7-6; TRBD1 agrees at 7 bases. Germline V gene lookup returns CDR1 SGHVS and CDR2 FNYEAQ. J gave up 4 bases and V 1 base, and 6 bases lay outside the gene matches. The CDR3 extends over 15 amino acids.

CDR3 protein: CASSPSGSGITGELFF. The CDR3 region has the DNA TGTGCCAGCAGTCCCTCCGGGAGCGGAATCACCGGGGAGCTGTTTTTT. This sequence joins TRBV28 and TRBJ2-2; perhaps TRBD2 as D (6 bases). Trimming took off 5 bases at V and 4 bases at J, with 17 bases between the two ends. Germline V gives CDR1 MDHEN, CDR2 SYDVKM. CDR3 length equals 16 residues.

The chain employs TRBV6-1 and TRBJ2-7, with 7 bases that match TRBD2. The CDR3 contains 13 residues. Looked up from germline, CDR1 is MNHNS and CDR2 is SASEGT. With V trimmed by 6 bases and J by 3 bases, 5 bases remained unmatched. In nucleotides, the CDR3 is TGTGCCAGCAGGCCAGCGGGAAGCTACGAGCAGTACTTC. Its translation is CASRPAGSYEQYF.

The chain joins TRBV4-3 to TRBJ2-1; TRBD2 agrees at 8 bases. Per germline, CDR1 LGHNA and CDR2 YSLEER. The CDR3 has 16 amino acids. The J segment lost 6 bases and the V segment lost 0 bases, leaving 7 bases of the junction unmatched. The CDR3 bases are TGCGCCAGCAGCCAAGATCGAGCGGGAGCAACCAATGAGCAGTTCTTC. As protein: CASSQDRAGATNEQFF.

This sequence joins TRBV6-8 and TRBJ2-7, with 7 bases that match TRBD1. Per the germline V gene, CDR1 is MNHGY and CDR2 is SAAAGT. There are 15 residues in the CDR3. The V gene end was trimmed by 6 bases and the J gene end by 1 base; junction bases not matched to a gene: 9. CDR3 loop: CASSYHRGGSYEQYF. CDR3 bases: TGTGCCAGCAGCTACCACAGGGGTGGATCCTACGAGCAGTACTTC.

This clone was observed a handful of times. This chain uses TRBV5-1 with TRBJ1-2; no clear D. Germline CDR1 and CDR2: SGHRS and YFSETQ. The V and J ends lost 3 bases and 1 base respectively, with 13 bases between them. The CDR3 runs 15 residues. For the CDR3, the DNA is TGCGCCAGCAGCTGGGAGGGCACGAATAACTATGGCTACACCTTC. Translating it yields CASSWEGTNNYGYTF.

The chain couples TRBV19 to TRBJ2-1, with a possible D match to TRBD2 (5 bases). V was trimmed by 3 bases and J by 0 bases, leaving 9 bases between them. The CDR3 covers 15 residues. Germline CDR1 LNHDA, CDR2 SQIVND (reference sequence). CDR3 sequence reads: CASSIGISSYNEQFF. CDR3 DNA sequence: TGTGCCAGTAGTATCGGGATAAGCTCCTACAATGAGCAGTTCTTC.

This sequence joins TRBV7-3 and TRBJ2-1; a weak D match, TRBD1 (6 bases). The V gene's germline CDR1 is SGHTA and CDR2 FQGTGA. This CDR3 spans 15 amino acids. V was clipped by 2 bases and J by 0 bases, with 8 bases between them. CDR3 bases: TGTGCCAGCAGCTTACTAGGGGGCTCCTACAATGAGCAGTTCTTC. This sequence encodes CASSLLGGSYNEQFF.

The chain couples TRBV7-6 to TRBJ1-5; possible D gene TRBD1, 5 bases. The CDR3 runs to 15 residues. V shed 1 base and J shed 5 bases, with 12 bases lying between them. CDR1 SGHVS and CDR2 FNYEAQ come from the germline V gene. The CDR3 loop reads CASSLVEGSDQPQHF. CDR3 nucleotides: TGTGCCAGCAGCTTAGTGGAGGGGAGTGATCAGCCCCAGCATTTT.

This chain links TRBV9 with TRBJ1-4, with 8 bases matching TRBD1. Per the germline V gene, CDR1 is SGDLS and CDR2 is YYNGEE. The V and J ends lost 1 base and 2 bases, in that order; junction bases with no gene match: 4. The CDR3 extends over 16 amino acids. DNA of the CDR3: TGTGCCAGCAGCGTAACCGACAGGGGCACTAATGAAAAACTGTTTTTT. Its protein product is CASSVTDRGTNEKLFF.

The chain has TRBV28 and TRBJ1-5, with D uncertain. V was pared by 6 bases and J by 3 bases, with 9 bases between. Germline V CDR1 and CDR2: MDHEN, SYDVKM. The CDR3 is made up of 13 amino acids. The CDR3: CASSLDNNQPQHF. The CDR3 region has the DNA TGTGCCAGCAGCTTAGACAACAATCAGCCCCAGCATTTT.

This clone was seen only a few times. This chain joins TRBV10-3 and TRBJ2-3; 12 nucleotides match TRBD2. CDR3 size: 17 residues. Germline assignment: CDR1 ENHRY and CDR2 SYGVKD. V lost 3 bases and J lost 2; bases outside the gene matches: 6. As DNA, the CDR3 is TGTGCCATCAGTGACCCCGGGACTAGCGGGTTCACAGATACGCAGTATTTT. This translates into CAISDPGTSGFTDTQYF.